The present entry profiles one T cell receptor beta chain with its context. The data derive from a study of blood T cell repertoires in COVID-19. This CDR3 has 18 amino acids. Trimming cost V 5 bases and J 2 bases; bases outside gene matches: 10. CDR1 SGHTA and CDR2 FQGTGA come from the germline V gene. This table comes from immunoSEQ multiplex PCR, and its TCRdb copy is limited to in-frame clones, with some not included. Among roughly 170,000 clones, over 65% were seen once, and the ten largest hold 3.5% to 5%. The chain uses TRBV7-3 and TRBJ2-5; 14 nucleotides match TRBD2. This sequence originates from a woman between 50 and 59 years old who had recovered from COVID-19. Input material: PBMCs or T cells enriched from blood (not recorded which). DNA for the CDR3: TGTGCCAGCAGCCCTGGGACTAGCGGGGGCCTTGTACAAGAGACCCAGTACTTC. Translating it yields CASSPGTSGGLVQETQYF.